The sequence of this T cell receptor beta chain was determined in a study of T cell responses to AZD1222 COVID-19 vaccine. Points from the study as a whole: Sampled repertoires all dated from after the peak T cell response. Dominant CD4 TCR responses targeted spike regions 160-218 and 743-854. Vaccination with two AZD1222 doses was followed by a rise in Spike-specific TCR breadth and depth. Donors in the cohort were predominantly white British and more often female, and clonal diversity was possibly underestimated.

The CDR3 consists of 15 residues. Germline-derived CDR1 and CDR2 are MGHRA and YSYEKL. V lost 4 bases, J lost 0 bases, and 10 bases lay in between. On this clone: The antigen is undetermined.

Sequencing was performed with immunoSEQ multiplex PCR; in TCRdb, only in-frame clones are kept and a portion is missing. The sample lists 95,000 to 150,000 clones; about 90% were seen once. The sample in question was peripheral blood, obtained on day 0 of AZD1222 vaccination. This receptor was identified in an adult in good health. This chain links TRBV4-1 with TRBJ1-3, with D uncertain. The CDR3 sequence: CASSLGPFSGNTIYF. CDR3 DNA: TGCGCCAGCAGCCTCGGTCCTTTCTCTGGAAACACCATATATTTT.